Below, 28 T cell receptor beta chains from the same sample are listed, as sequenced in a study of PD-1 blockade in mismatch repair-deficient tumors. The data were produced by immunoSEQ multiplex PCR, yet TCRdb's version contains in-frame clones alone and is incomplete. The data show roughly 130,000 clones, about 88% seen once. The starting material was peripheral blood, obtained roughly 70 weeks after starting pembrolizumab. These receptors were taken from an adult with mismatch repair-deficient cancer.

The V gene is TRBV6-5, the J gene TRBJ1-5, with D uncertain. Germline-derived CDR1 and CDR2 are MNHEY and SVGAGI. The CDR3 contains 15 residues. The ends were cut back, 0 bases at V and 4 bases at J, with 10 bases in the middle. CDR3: CASSYSADENQPQHF. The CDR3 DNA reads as TGTGCCAGCAGTTACTCGGCAGATGAAAATCAGCCCCAGCATTTT.

The CDR3 protein is CASSLEVLGQRNYGYTF. In DNA, the CDR3 is TGTGCCAGCAGCTTGGAAGTTTTGGGACAGCGAAATTATGGCTACACCTTC. The chain carries TRBV5-6 and TRBJ1-2; TRBD1 aligns across 7 bases. This CDR3 has 17 amino acids. Germline CDR1 reads SGHDT; CDR2 reads YYEEEE. V shed 0 bases, J shed 5 bases, and the junction held 13 bases outside the gene matches. Drawing the rest from reference TRBV5-6 and TRBJ1-2, the complete variable domain is DAGVTQSPTHLIKTRGQQVTLRCSPKSGHDTVSWYQQALGQGPQFIFQYYEEEERQRGNFPDRFSGHQFPNYSSELNVNALLLGDSALYLCASSLEVLGQRNYGYTFGSGTRLTVV.

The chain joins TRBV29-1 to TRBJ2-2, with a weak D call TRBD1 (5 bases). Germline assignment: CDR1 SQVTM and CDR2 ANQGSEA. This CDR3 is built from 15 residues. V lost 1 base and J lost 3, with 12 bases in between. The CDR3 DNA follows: TGCAGCGTTGAAGTTCCCAGGGTAGACACCGGGGAGCTGTTTTTT. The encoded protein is CSVEVPRVDTGELFF.

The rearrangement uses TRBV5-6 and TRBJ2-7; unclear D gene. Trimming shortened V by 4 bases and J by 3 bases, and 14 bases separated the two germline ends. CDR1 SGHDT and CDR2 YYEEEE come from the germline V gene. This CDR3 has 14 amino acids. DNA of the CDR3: TGTGCCAGCAGCCCGTCGTCGCTAAACTACGAGCAGTACTTC. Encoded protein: CASSPSSLNYEQYF.

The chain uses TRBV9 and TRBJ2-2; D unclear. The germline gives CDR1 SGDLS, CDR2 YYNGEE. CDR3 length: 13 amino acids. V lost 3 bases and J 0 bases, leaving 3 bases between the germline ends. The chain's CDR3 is CASSEANTGELFF. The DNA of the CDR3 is TGTGCCAGCAGCGAGGCGAACACCGGGGAGCTGTTTTTT.

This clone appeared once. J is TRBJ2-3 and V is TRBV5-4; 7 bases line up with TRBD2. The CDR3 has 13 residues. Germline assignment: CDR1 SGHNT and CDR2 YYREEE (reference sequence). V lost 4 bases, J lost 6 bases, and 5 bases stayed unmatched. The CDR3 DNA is TGTGCCAGCAGCATTGGACTAGGTGATACGCAGTATTTT. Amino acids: CASSIGLGDTQYF.

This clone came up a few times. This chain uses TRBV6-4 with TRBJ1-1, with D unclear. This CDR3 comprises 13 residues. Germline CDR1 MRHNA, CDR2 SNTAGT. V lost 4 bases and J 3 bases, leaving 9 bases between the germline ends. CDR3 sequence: CASSVRGDTEAFF. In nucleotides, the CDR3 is TGTGCCAGCAGTGTCCGGGGTGACACTGAAGCTTTCTTT.

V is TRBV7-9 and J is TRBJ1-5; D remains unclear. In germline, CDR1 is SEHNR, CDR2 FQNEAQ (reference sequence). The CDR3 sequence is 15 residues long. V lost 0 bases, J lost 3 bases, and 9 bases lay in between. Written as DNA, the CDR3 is TGTGCCAGCAGCTTAGCAGGCAGGCACAATCAGCCCCAGCATTTT. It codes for CASSLAGRHNQPQHF.

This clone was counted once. The CDR3 is CASSLEGVETQYF. DNA for the CDR3: TGTGCCAGCAGCTTGGAAGGGGTGGAGACCCAGTACTTC. The chain links TRBV5-4 to TRBJ2-5; possible D gene TRBD1, 5 bases. The ends were cut back, 0 bases at V and 5 bases at J, with 8 bases in the middle. The CDR3 runs to 13 residues. Germline V gene lookup returns CDR1 SGHNT and CDR2 YYREEE (reference sequence).

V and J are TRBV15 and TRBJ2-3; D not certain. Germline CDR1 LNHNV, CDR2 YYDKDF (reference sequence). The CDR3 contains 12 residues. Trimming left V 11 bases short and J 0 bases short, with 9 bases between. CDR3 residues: CASGFSTDTQYF. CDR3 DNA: TGTGCCTCCGGGTTTAGCACAGATACGCAGTATTTT.

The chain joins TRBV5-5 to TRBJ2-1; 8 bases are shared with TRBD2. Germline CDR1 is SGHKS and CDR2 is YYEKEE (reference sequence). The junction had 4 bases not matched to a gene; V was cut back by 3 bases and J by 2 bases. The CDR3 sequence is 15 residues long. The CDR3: CASSSPGLAYNEQFF. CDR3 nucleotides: TGTGCCAGCAGCTCACCGGGACTAGCCTACAATGAGCAGTTCTTC.

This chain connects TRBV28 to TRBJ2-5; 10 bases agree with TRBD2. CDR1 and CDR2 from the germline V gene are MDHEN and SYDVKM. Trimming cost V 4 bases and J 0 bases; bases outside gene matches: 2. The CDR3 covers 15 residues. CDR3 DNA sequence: TGTGCCAGCAGTTCCGGACTAGCGGACCAAGAGACCCAGTACTTC. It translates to CASSSGLADQETQYF. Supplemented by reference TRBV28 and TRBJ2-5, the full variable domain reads DVKVTQSSRYLVKRTGEKVFLECVQDMDHENMFWYRQDPGLGLRLIYFSYDVKMKEKGDIPEGYSVSREKKERFSLILESASTNQTSMYLCASSSGLADQETQYFGPGTRLLVL.

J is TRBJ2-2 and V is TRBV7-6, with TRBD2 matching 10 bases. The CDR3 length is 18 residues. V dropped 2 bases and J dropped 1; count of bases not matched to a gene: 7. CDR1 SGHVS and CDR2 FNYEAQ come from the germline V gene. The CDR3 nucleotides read TGTGCCAGCAGCTTACTTCCCGGACTAGCGGAGAACACCGGGGAGCTGTTTTTT. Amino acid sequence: CASSLLPGLAENTGELFF. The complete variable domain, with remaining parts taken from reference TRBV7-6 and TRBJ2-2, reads GAGVSQSPRYKVTKRGQDVALRCDPISGHVSLYWYRQALGQGPEFLTYFNYEAQQDKSGLPNDRFSAERPEGSISTLTIQRTEQRDSAMYRCASSLLPGLAENTGELFFGEGSRLTVL.

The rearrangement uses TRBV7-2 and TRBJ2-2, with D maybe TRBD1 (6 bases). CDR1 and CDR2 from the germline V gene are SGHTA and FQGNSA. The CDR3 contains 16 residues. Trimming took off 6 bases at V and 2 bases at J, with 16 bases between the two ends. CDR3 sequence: CASRNTGRVNTGELFF. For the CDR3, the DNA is TGTGCCAGCAGGAATACAGGGCGGGTTAACACCGGGGAGCTGTTTTTT. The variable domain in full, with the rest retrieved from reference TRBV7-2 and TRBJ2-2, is GAGVSQSPSNKVTEKGKDVELRCDPISGHTALYWYRQSLGQGLEFLIYFQGNSAPDKSGLPSDRFSAERTGGSVSTLTIQRTQQEDSAVYLCASRNTGRVNTGELFFGEGSRLTVL.

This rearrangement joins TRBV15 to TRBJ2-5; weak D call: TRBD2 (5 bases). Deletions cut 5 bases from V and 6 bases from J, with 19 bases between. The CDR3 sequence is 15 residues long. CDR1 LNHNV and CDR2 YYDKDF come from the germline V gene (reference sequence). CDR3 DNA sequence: TGTGCCACCAGCTCCCGGACTGCCATGCCGCAGACCCAGTACTTC. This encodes CATSSRTAMPQTQYF.

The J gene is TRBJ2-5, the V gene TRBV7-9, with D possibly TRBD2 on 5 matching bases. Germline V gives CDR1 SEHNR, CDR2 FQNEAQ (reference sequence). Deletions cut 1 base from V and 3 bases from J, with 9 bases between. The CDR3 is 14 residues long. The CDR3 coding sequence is TGTGCCAGCAGCTTAGGTGACGGGAAAGAGACCCAGTACTTC. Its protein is CASSLGDGKETQYF.

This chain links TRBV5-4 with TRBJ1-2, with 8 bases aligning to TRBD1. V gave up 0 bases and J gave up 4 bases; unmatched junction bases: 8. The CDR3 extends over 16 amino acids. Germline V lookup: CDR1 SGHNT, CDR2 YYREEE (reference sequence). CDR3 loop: CASSLVGTGPRYGYTF. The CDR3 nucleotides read TGTGCCAGCAGCTTGGTTGGGACAGGTCCTCGCTATGGCTACACCTTC. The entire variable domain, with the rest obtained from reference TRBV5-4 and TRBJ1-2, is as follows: ETGVTQSPTHLIKTRGQQVTLRCSSQSGHNTVSWYQQALGQGPQFIFQYYREEENGRGNFPPRFSGLQFPNYSSELNVNALELDDSALYLCASSLVGTGPRYGYTFGSGTRLTVV.

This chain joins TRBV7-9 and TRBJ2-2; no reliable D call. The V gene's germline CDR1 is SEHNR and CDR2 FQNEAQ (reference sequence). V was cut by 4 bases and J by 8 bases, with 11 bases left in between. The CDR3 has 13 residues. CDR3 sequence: CASSSLLWGELFF. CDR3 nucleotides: TGTGCCAGCAGCTCCCTCTTGTGGGGGGAGCTGTTTTTT.

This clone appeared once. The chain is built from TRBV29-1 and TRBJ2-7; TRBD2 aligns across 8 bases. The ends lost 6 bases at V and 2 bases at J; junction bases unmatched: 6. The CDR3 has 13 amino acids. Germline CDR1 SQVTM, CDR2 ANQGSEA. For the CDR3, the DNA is TGCAGCGTGAGAACGGGACTAGCCTACGAGCAGTACTTC. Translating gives CSVRTGLAYEQYF.

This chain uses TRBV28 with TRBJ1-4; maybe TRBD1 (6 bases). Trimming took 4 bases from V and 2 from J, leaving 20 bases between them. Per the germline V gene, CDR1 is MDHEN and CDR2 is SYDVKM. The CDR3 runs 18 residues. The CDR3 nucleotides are TGTGCCAGCAGTTCTTCATACAGGGAGCGTGCTACTAATGAAAAACTGTTTTTT. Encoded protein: CASSSSYRERATNEKLFF.

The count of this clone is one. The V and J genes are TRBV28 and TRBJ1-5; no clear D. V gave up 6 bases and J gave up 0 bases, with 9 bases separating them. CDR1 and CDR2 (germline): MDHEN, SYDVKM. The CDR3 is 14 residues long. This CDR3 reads CASSPLDSNQPQHF. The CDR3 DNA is TGTGCCAGCAGCCCCCTAGATAGCAATCAGCCCCAGCATTTT. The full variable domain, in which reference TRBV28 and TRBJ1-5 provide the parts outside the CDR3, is DVKVTQSSRYLVKRTGEKVFLECVQDMDHENMFWYRQDPGLGLRLIYFSYDVKMKEKGDIPEGYSVSREKKERFSLILESASTNQTSMYLCASSPLDSNQPQHFGDGTRLSIL.

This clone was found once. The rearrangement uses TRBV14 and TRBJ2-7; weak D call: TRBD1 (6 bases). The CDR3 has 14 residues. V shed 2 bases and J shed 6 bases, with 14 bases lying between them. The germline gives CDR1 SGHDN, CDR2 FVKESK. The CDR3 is CASSQTSRGTEQYF. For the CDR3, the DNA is TGTGCCAGCAGCCAAACGTCTAGGGGGACCGAGCAGTACTTC.

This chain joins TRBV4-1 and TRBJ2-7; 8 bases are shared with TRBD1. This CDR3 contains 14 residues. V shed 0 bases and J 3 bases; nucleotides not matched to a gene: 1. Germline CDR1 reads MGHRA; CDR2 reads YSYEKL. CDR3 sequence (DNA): TGCGCCAGCAGCCAAGACGGACAGGGCTACGAGCAGTACTTC. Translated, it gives CASSQDGQGYEQYF.

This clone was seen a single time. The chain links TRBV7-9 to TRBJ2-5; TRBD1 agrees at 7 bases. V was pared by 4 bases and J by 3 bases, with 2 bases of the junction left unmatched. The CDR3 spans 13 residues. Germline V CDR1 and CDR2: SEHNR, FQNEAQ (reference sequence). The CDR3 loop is CASSWTGEETQYF. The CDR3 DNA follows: TGTGCCAGCAGCTGGACAGGAGAAGAGACCCAGTACTTC.

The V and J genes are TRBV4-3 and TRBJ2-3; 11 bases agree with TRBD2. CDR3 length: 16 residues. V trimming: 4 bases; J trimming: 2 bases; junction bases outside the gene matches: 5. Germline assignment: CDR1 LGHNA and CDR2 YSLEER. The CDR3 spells CASSLGTSGYTDTQYF. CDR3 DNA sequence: TGCGCCAGCAGCCTTGGGACTAGCGGATACACAGATACGCAGTATTTT.

The CDR3 is CASSGSGQGMNTGELFF. The CDR3 bases are TGCGCCAGCAGCGGATCTGGACAGGGGATGAACACCGGGGAGCTGTTTTTT. This chain joins TRBV5-1 and TRBJ2-2; TRBD1 aligns across 9 bases. V lost 4 bases and J lost 1; bases outside the gene matches: 8. CDR1 SGHRS and CDR2 YFSETQ come from the germline V gene. This CDR3 is 17 amino acids long.

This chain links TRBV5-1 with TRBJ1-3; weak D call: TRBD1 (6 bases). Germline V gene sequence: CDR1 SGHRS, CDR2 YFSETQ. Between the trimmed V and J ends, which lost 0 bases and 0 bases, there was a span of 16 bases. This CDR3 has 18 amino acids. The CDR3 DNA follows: TGCGCCAGCAGCTTGGACCCTACAGGGACCAACTCTGGAAACACCATATATTTT. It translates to CASSLDPTGTNSGNTIYF. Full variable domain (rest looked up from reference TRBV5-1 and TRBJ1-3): KAGVTQTPRYLIKTRGQQVTLSCSPISGHRSVSWYQQTPGQGLQFLFEYFSETQRNKGNFPGRFSGRQFSNSRSEMNVSTLELGDSALYLCASSLDPTGTNSGNTIYFGEGSWLTVV.

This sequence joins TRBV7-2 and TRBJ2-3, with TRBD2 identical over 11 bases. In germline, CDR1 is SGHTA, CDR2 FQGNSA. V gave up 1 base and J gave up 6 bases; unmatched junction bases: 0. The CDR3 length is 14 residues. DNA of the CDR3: TGTGCCAGCAGCTTAGGACTAGCGGGGGATACGCAGTATTTT. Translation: CASSLGLAGDTQYF.